The entry that follows covers one TCR beta chain sequence. Its specificity is not known. Both about-4-week and about-12-week second-dose recipients were combined. Sequencing used immunoSEQ multiplex PCR; TCRdb keeps in-frame clones, though not all of them. Counted here are approximately 88,000 clones, approximately 90% occurring once; the ten biggest clones make up around 5.8%. This CDR3 region has 14 residues. Looked up from germline, CDR1 is ENHRY and CDR2 is SYGVKD. The ends were cut back, 2 bases at V and 5 bases at J, with 12 bases in the middle. These data originate in a study of T cell responses to AZD1222 COVID-19 vaccine. Broader study findings: Spike-wide coverage was observed for vaccine-associated CD4 TCRs, with dominant responses at 160-218 and 743-854.

The material sequenced was peripheral blood, taken 28 days after the second AZD1222 dose. The chain is built from TRBV10-3 and TRBJ1-1; tentative D call: TRBD1 (5 bases). This clonotype was sampled from an adult who received the AZD1222 COVID-19 vaccine. The CDR3 here is CAISEDSAGTEAFF. CDR3 nucleotides: TGTGCCATCAGTGAGGACAGTGCGGGAACTGAAGCTTTCTTT.